These 17 T cell receptor beta chains originate from one sample sequenced in a study of OX40 agonist ivuxolimab in advanced cancers. Sequencing was performed with immunoSEQ multiplex PCR; in TCRdb, only in-frame clones are kept and a portion is missing. Seen here are 39,000 or so clones, 92% observed once, and the top ten hold around 20%. The material was CD4+ or CD8+ T cells sorted from blood, obtained in a trial of the OX40 agonist ivuxolimab. Receptors originate from an adult with an advanced solid tumor such as melanoma, head and neck, liver or kidney cancer.

V is TRBV27 and J is TRBJ2-7; the match to TRBD2 covers 8 bases. This CDR3 has 15 residues. V shed 4 bases and J 0 bases; nucleotides not matched to a gene: 5. The germline V gene has CDR1 MNHEY and CDR2 SMNVEV (reference sequence). The CDR3 coding sequence is TGTGCCAGCAGTTACGGAGCGGGAGCCTCCTACGAGCAGTACTTC. Its protein product is CASSYGAGASYEQYF.

J is TRBJ1-5 and V is TRBV19; possible D gene TRBD1, 5 bases. V lost 8 bases, J lost 4 bases, and 15 bases lay in between. Germline CDR1 and CDR2: LNHDA and SQIVND (reference sequence). The length of the CDR3 is 14 residues. CDR3 protein: CASGWGLLNQPQHF. CDR3 in DNA: TGTGCCAGTGGATGGGGGTTGCTTAATCAGCCCCAGCATTTT.

This chain uses TRBV5-1 with TRBJ2-5, with D unresolved. CDR3 length equals 13 residues. Trimming pared 4 bases from V and 3 bases from J, leaving 10 bases between. Germline V gene sequence: CDR1 SGHRS, CDR2 YFSETQ. The CDR3 DNA reads as TGCGCCAGCAGCAGGACCACAAAAGAGACCCAGTACTTC. It translates to CASSRTTKETQYF. Together with reference TRBV5-1 and TRBJ2-5, the CDR3 gives the full variable domain: KAGVTQTPRYLIKTRGQQVTLSCSPISGHRSVSWYQQTPGQGLQFLFEYFSETQRNKGNFPGRFSGRQFSNSRSEMNVSTLELGDSALYLCASSRTTKETQYFGPGTRLLVL.

V and J are TRBV6-5 and TRBJ2-7; unclear D gene. Germline V gene sequence: CDR1 MNHEY, CDR2 SVGAGI. The germline V and J ends were trimmed by 7 bases and 7 bases, with 17 bases remaining between them. The CDR3 length is 13 residues. The CDR3 DNA is TGTGCCAGCATAGGAAAGGTTGGTCTGGAGCAGTACTTC. Residues: CASIGKVGLEQYF.

The CDR3 is CASIQGYQPQHF. The DNA of the CDR3 is TGTGCCAGTATCCAGGGATATCAGCCCCAGCATTTT. This chain joins TRBV19 and TRBJ1-5; maybe TRBD1 (5 bases). CDR1 and CDR2 from the germline V gene are LNHDA and SQIVND (reference sequence). The CDR3 length is 12 residues. With 7 bases removed from V and 5 bases from J, the gap between germline ends came to 9 bases.

The V gene is TRBV2, the J gene TRBJ1-2; 7 bases match TRBD1. From germline, CDR1 is SNHLY and CDR2 FYNNEI. The CDR3 consists of 15 residues. J lost 1 base, V lost 6 bases, and 8 bases had no gene match. The CDR3 DNA reads TGTGCCAGCAGAGGCGGGACAGACCTTAACTATGGCTACACCTTC. Its protein is CASRGGTDLNYGYTF.

The chain employs TRBV2 and TRBJ2-5, with D tentatively TRBD2 (5 bases). V gave up 3 bases and J gave up 2 bases, with 10 bases separating them. Germline V gene lookup returns CDR1 SNHLY and CDR2 FYNNEI. The CDR3 loop spans 14 amino acids. The CDR3 DNA follows: TGTGCCAGCAGTGACGACTACCGACAAGAGACCCAGTACTTC. This encodes CASSDDYRQETQYF.

The rearrangement links TRBV21-1 to TRBJ2-4; TRBD1 is taken as the D call from the table, unchecked against the DNA. TRBV21-1 is noted as a pseudogene. This CDR3 is built from 19 residues. CDR3: CASNSPSPGSRRTKNIQYF. The DNA of the CDR3 is TGTGCCAGCAATAGTCCTTCCCCAGGGTCCAGGCGGACCAAAAACATTCAGTACTTC.

The rearrangement uses TRBV4-1 and TRBJ1-1; D is possibly TRBD1 (6 bases). Trimming left V 3 bases short and J 3 bases short, with 14 bases between. This CDR3 comprises 15 residues. Germline CDR1 is MGHRA and CDR2 is YSYEKL. In DNA form, the CDR3 reads TGCGCCAGCAGCCAGAGTGAGGGGGAGGACACTGAAGCTTTCTTT. Residues: CASSQSEGEDTEAFF.

The chain carries TRBV19 and TRBJ2-7; 11 bases are shared with TRBD2. This CDR3 contains 15 residues. V lost 5 bases to trimming and J lost 1 base; unmatched junction nucleotides: 4. Germline CDR1 is LNHDA and CDR2 is SQIVND (reference sequence). This CDR3 reads CASSLGLAASYEQYF. The CDR3 region has the DNA TGTGCCAGTAGTCTGGGACTAGCGGCTTCCTACGAGCAGTACTTC.

This clone was observed a single time. The chain joins TRBV6-1 to TRBJ2-7; D uncertain. The CDR3 spans 15 residues. Germline CDR1 and CDR2: MNHNS and SASEGT. Trimming left V 5 bases short and J 0 bases short, with 14 bases between. Written as DNA, the CDR3 is TGTGCCAGCAGTAGCCTCCCAGCCGGCTCCTACGAGCAGTACTTC. Protein: CASSSLPAGSYEQYF.

This sequence joins TRBV19 and TRBJ2-1, with 11 bases aligning to TRBD2. This CDR3 has 13 residues. V lost 5 bases and J lost 9; bases outside the gene matches: 3. Germline V gene sequence: CDR1 LNHDA, CDR2 SQIVND (reference sequence). CDR3 in amino acids: CASSPTSGGEQFF. The CDR3, as DNA: TGTGCCAGTAGTCCAACTAGCGGGGGTGAGCAGTTCTTC.

The rearrangement links TRBV5-1 to TRBJ2-1; TRBD2 is a possible D gene (5 bases). Between the trimmed V and J ends, which lost 7 bases and 1 base, there was a span of 24 bases. The CDR3 has 18 residues. In germline, CDR1 is SGHRS, CDR2 YFSETQ. The CDR3 DNA reads TGCGCCAGCGACCCCTATGCGGGTCCTGGGTTGTCCTACAATGAGCAGTTCTTC. It is translated as CASDPYAGPGLSYNEQFF.

This clone came up a few times. V usage is TRBV2 and J usage is TRBJ2-3, with D maybe TRBD2 (6 bases). The CDR3 sequence is 15 residues long. CDR1 and CDR2 (germline): SNHLY, FYNNEI. With 4 bases removed from V and 6 bases from J, the gap between germline ends came to 17 bases. The CDR3 protein is CASSGTELAYDTQYF. The CDR3 DNA follows: TGTGCCAGCAGTGGAACGGAACTAGCATACGATACGCAGTATTTT.

The chain uses TRBV21-1 and TRBJ2-7; the table's D call TRBD2 went unverified against the DNA. TRBV21-1 is a pseudogene locus. The CDR3 is made up of 22 amino acids. The CDR3 nucleotides are TGTGCCAGCAGCAATATTCTCCCTGGCGAGGGACTAGCGGGAGTTCCCACCTACGAGCAGTACTTC. This encodes CASSNILPGEGLAGVPTYEQYF.

The chain recombines TRBV2 with TRBJ1-2; the D is unclear. The CDR3 covers 13 residues. CDR1 is SNHLY, CDR2 FYNNEI, per germline. Between the trimmed V and J ends, which lost 5 bases and 4 bases, there was a span of 11 bases. CDR3 nucleotide sequence: TGTGCCAGCAGTTCAAACCCTGGCTATGGCTACACCTTC. Translated: CASSSNPGYGYTF.

The chain combines TRBV6-1 with TRBJ1-4; no definite D call. The germline V gene encodes CDR1 MNHNS and CDR2 SASEGT. The CDR3 totals 12 residues. Between the trimmed V and J ends, which lost 6 bases and 2 bases, there was a span of 4 bases. CDR3 sequence reads: CASRGTNEKLFF. CDR3 nucleotides: TGTGCCAGCAGGGGGACTAATGAAAAACTGTTTTTT.